This T cell receptor beta chain was observed in a study of somatic mutations in cytotoxic T cells in rheumatoid arthritis. TCRdb's copy holds only in-frame clones and misses some; the assay was immunoSEQ multiplex PCR. The sample holds more than 20,000 clones, approximately 81% seen once. Germline trimming cut 7 bases from V and 7 bases from J; bases unmatched to any gene: 6. There are 14 residues in the CDR3. The germline gives CDR1 SNHLY, CDR2 FYNNEI. The chain is built from TRBV2 and TRBJ2-2; 10 bases line up with TRBD1. The source of this sequence is an adult with rheumatoid arthritis. Specimen: CD8+ T cells sorted from blood. The CDR3 sequence is CASKGTGVDGELFF. The DNA for the CDR3 is TGTGCCAGCAAGGGGACAGGGGTCGACGGGGAGCTGTTTTTT.